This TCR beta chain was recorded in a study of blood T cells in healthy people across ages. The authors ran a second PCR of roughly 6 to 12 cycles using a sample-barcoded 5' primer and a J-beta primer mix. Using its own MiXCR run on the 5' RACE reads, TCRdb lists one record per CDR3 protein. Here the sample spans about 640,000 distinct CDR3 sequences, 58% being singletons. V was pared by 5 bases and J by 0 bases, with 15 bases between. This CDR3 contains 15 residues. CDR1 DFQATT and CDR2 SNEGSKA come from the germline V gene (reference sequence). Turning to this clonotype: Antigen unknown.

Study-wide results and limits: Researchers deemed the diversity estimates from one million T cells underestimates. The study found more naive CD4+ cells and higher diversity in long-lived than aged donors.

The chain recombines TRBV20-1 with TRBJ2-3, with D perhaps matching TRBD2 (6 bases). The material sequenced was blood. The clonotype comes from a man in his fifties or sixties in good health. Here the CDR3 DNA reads TGCAGTGCTGGGGAAGGCGGGGCTAGCACAGATACGCAGTATTTT. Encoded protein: CSAGEGGASTDTQYF.